The next 5 T cell receptor beta chains were all read from a single sample in a study of shared clonotypes between healthy human individuals. Generated by immunoSEQ multiplex PCR, the TCRdb table keeps only in-frame clones and is missing some. Seen here are 2 million to 2.5 million clones, 85% to 95% observed once, and the top ten hold 0.35% to 0.45%. Source material: naive CD4+ T cells from PBMCs. Subset denoted: CD45RA+ positively selected. The receptor set was obtained from a man between 18 and 29 years old in good health. Some clones in this sample may be carry-over from other donors' samples.

This chain connects TRBV27 to TRBJ2-3; 16 bases are a match to TRBD2. The CDR3 spans 18 residues. Germline V gene sequence: CDR1 MNHEY, CDR2 SMNVEV (reference sequence). J was trimmed by 5 bases and V by 3 bases; bases with no gene match: 8. The DNA for the CDR3 is TGTGCCAGCAGTTTCCAGGGACTAGCGGGAGGGAAGGGAGATACGCAGTATTTT. Protein sequence: CASSFQGLAGGKGDTQYF.

V usage is TRBV5-1 and J usage is TRBJ1-1; D is unclear. Trimming stripped 5 bases from V and 2 bases from J, with 10 bases between. CDR1 is SGHRS, CDR2 YFSETQ, per germline. The CDR3 is made up of 13 amino acids. CDR3 DNA: TGCGCCAGCAGGTATGAACGAAACACTGAAGCTTTCTTT. This encodes CASRYERNTEAFF.

V usage is TRBV2 and J usage is TRBJ2-5, with no clear D. V dropped 7 bases and J dropped 0 bases, with 12 bases sitting between them. This CDR3 is built from 14 residues. Germline loops: CDR1 SNHLY, CDR2 FYNNEI. CDR3 amino acids: CASMPARHQETQYF. The DNA of the CDR3 is TGTGCCAGCATGCCTGCACGACACCAAGAGACCCAGTACTTC. Together with reference TRBV2 and TRBJ2-5, the CDR3 gives the full variable domain: EPEVTQTPSHQVTQMGQEVILRCVPISNHLYFYWYRQILGQKVEFLVSFYNNEISEKSEIFDDQFSVERPDGSNFTLKIRSTKLEDSAMYFCASMPARHQETQYFGPGTRLLVL.

The J gene is TRBJ2-7, the V gene TRBV2; D is ambiguous. The V end was cut by 10 bases, the J end by 3 bases, with 13 bases between. Germline CDR1 reads SNHLY; CDR2 reads FYNNEI. The CDR3 is 12 amino acids. The CDR3 sequence is CATGEWGYEQYF. CDR3 bases: TGTGCCACCGGAGAGTGGGGCTACGAGCAGTACTTC.

In the case of this clone: The identical CDR3 is also encoded by other nucleotide sequences in the sample. The gene calls are TRBV9 and TRBJ2-1, with 10 bases aligning to TRBD2. The CDR3 runs 14 residues. With 5 bases clipped from V and 4 bases from J, the junction kept 3 bases outside the gene matches. Looked up from germline, CDR1 is SGDLS and CDR2 is YYNGEE. CDR3 in amino acids: CASSTSGVYNEQFF. DNA for the CDR3: TGTGCCAGCAGTACTAGCGGGGTGTACAATGAGCAGTTCTTC.